This T cell receptor beta chain was retrieved from a study of blood T cell repertoires in COVID-19. As for the study in general: COVID-19 samples collected from the United States, Italy and Spain covered acute and convalescent phases.

TCRdb's copy holds only in-frame clones and misses some; the assay was immunoSEQ multiplex PCR. The sample comprises approximately 130,000 clones, around 79% of which are singletons, and around 20% rests with the top ten. In germline, CDR1 is SGHRS, CDR2 YFSETQ. With 0 bases removed from V and 4 bases from J, the gap between germline ends came to 9 bases. The CDR3 is made up of 14 amino acids. The chain employs TRBV5-1 and TRBJ2-3; the D gene is possibly TRBD1 (5 bases). Source material: peripheral blood. The sequence derives from an elderly man with acute or convalescent COVID-19. CDR3 protein: CASSLEAGSDTQYF. As DNA, the CDR3 is TGCGCCAGCAGCTTGGAAGCAGGGTCAGATACGCAGTATTTT.